This T cell receptor (beta chain) was sequenced during a study of blood T cell repertoires in COVID-19 (dated by TCRdb to 2018 to 2020). Study-level background: Samples covering the acute and convalescent phases of COVID-19 were provided by collaborators in the United States, Italy and Spain. The prospective study material was composed of cDNA or gDNA derived from T cells, B-cell-depleted T cells, or PBMCs. Where available, HLA class I and class II types were taken from metadata supplied by the sample provider and were not determined by assay-based typing. Subjects who had been exposed to COVID-19, were actively infected with it, or had recovered from it provided the deeply sampled blood TCRbeta repertoires that made up the dataset. The repertoires were made available in a free public database intended to serve as a resource for research on the immune response to SARS-CoV-2. Samples came from the ongoing ImmuneRACE study (first 160 participants) plus 1,254 subjects from 6 global collaborators. Sample metadata almost always included a de-identified subject ID, COVID-19 status, age in years and sex.

Enrolling through a virtual design, the prospective study's participants ranged in age from roughly 18 to 90 years and lived across 20 to 25 United States geographic areas. Cohort assignment in the prospective study relied on participant-reported clinical history from a screening survey and a study questionnaire. In the prospective study, mobile phlebotomists collected whole blood, serum and a nasopharyngeal or oropharyngeal swab from each participant. Over an approximately 2-month period, participants in the prospective study had the option of providing additional blood draws and questionnaires. Before DNA extraction, prospective study blood samples were shipped either frozen or at room temperature. As to this clone: Its antigen remains unidentified. One base away there is no much larger clone; base qualities are not given.

General study outcomes and caveats: The quantity of clinical and demographic metadata differed by source and by participant and was supplied without curation.

TCRbeta CDR3 regions were amplified from genomic DNA using the immunoSEQ Assay, a bias-controlled multiplex PCR. As for how the authors treated the data: Within the assay, amplification of reference gene primers was used to estimate how many nucleated cells each sample contained. Sequence reads were collapsed and filtered to measure the absolute abundance of every unique TCRbeta CDR3 rearrangement. For each sample, productive Simpson clonality was calculated as the square root of Simpson's diversity index over productive rearrangements. TCRdb stores this immuneACCESS table with in-frame sequences only. Part of the clones is absent; in the studies checked, under half of the shortfall reflects unresolved V genes, and no reason is known for the rest. V and J calls and clone size are copied from that table; D and trimming were computed from the DNA. Present in this sample are 200,000 to 250,000 clones, about 86% of which were seen just once. The ten largest make up about 1.3% of the sample.

The sample taken for sequencing was PBMCs or T cells enriched from blood (not recorded which). This TCR derives from a woman aged 40 to 49 with acute COVID-19.

CDR3 sequence: CASRMGQVRSPLHF. The nucleotide sequence is given as TGTGCCAGCAGGATGGGACAGGTTAGGTCACCCCTCCACTTT. The chain employs TRBV2 and TRBJ1-6, with 8 middle bases fitting TRBD1. The CDR3 covers 14 residues, taking in both the cysteine and the phenylalanine. The sequence is cut down to CDR3 DNA, 42 bases in frame from base 1. After removal of 6 bases from V and 10 bases from J, the junction retains 8 bases not matched to a gene. Reading the germline V gene gives CDR1 SNHLY and CDR2 FYNNEI.